A selection of T cell receptor beta chains follows, all from one sample in a study of shared clonotypes between healthy human individuals. Libraries were prepared by immunoSEQ multiplex PCR; TCRdb keeps only in-frame clonotypes and omits some of them. The sample records around 700,000 clones, around 72% being singletons. The specimen sequenced was memory CD4+ T cells sorted from blood. These receptors came from a woman in her twenties or thirties in good health. Both conserved end residues are part of each CDR3. Fields, in order: V gene, clone size, D gene, J gene, CDR3 protein, CDR3 DNA. The D gene is left open where the match is weak. Expanded clones get a size class; other rows say once, few or many, or leave the size out.

V: TRBV7-9
size: few
D: TRBD1
J: TRBJ1-1
CDR3: CASSCGDRGCTEAFF
DNA: TGTGCCAGCAGCTGTGGGGACAGGGGTTGCACTGAAGCTTTCTTT

V: TRBV19
size: .
D: .
J: TRBJ1-1
CDR3: CASSPLTHTEAFF
DNA: TGTGCCAGTAGTCCCTTGACACACACTGAAGCTTTCTTT

V: TRBV2
size: .
D: .
J: TRBJ2-5
CDR3: CASNSGREDQYF
DNA: TGTGCCAGCAATAGTGGGCGGGAAGACCAGTACTTC

V: TRBV9
size: once
D: .
J: TRBJ1-2
CDR3: CASSFYNTLDGYTF
DNA: TGTGCCAGCAGTTTCTACAATACCCTCGACGGCTACACCTTC

V: TRBV10-3
size: .
D: TRBD1
J: TRBJ1-1
CDR3: CAISPNPQGLLNTEAFF
DNA: TGTGCCATCAGTCCAAACCCACAGGGGCTTTTGAACACTGAAGCTTTCTTT

V: TRBV19
size: .
D: TRBD1
J: TRBJ1-2
CDR3: CASSRGQGTVYGYTF
DNA: TGTGCCAGTAGTCGAGGACAGGGAACAGTCTATGGCTACACCTTC

V: TRBV19
size: .
D: TRBD2
J: TRBJ2-6
CDR3: CASSILNGRGKLVGANVLTF
DNA: TGTGCCAGTAGTATACTCAATGGGCGGGGGAAGCTCGTTGGGGCCAACGTCCTGACTTTC

V: TRBV19
size: .
D: .
J: TRBJ2-4
CDR3: CASSLRQRNIQYF
DNA: TGTGCCAGTAGTCTCAGACAGAGAAACATTCAGTACTTC

V: TRBV20-1
size: few
D: .
J: TRBJ2-7
CDR3: CSATASYEQYF
DNA: TGCAGTGCGACGGCATCGTACGAGCAGTACTTC

V: TRBV28
size: .
D: .
J: TRBJ2-2
CDR3: CASSLTGLWTGELFF
DNA: TGTGCCAGCAGCCTTACAGGGTTGTGGACCGGGGAGCTGTTTTTT

V: TRBV25-1
size: few
D: TRBD1
J: TRBJ2-7
CDR3: CASSDLQTGSAGEQYF
DNA: TGTGCCAGCAGTGACCTCCAGACAGGGAGTGCGGGCGAGCAGTACTTC

V: TRBV7-9
size: .
D: .
J: TRBJ2-7
CDR3: CASRRGDYEQYF
DNA: TGTGCCAGCCGTAGGGGGGACTACGAGCAGTACTTC

V: TRBV19
size: .
D: .
J: TRBJ2-5
CDR3: CASSMTGLWTQYF
DNA: TGTGCCAGTAGTATGACAGGTTTGTGGACCCAGTACTTC

V: TRBV6-6
size: few
D: TRBD2
J: TRBJ2-3
CDR3: CASTLTGGLAADTQYF
DNA: TGTGCCAGCACCTTAACGGGGGGACTAGCGGCTGATACGCAGTATTTT

V: TRBV15
size: .
D: .
J: TRBJ2-7
CDR3: CATSRDLSSENYEQYF
DNA: TGTGCCACCAGCAGAGATCTGAGTAGCGAGAACTACGAGCAGTACTTC